Described below is a single TCR beta chain sequence and its context. No antigen is known for it. The CDR3 is 15 amino acids. V gave up 5 bases and J gave up 8 bases; unmatched junction bases: 9. CDR1 and CDR2 (germline): SNHLY, FYNNEI. These data originate in a study of CD8+CD57+ T cells in acquired aplastic anemia. Study-level results: Overlapping CD8+ CDR3 repertoires of patients and controls contained roughly 29 shared sequences.

TCR beta VDJ combinations and CDR3 sequences were profiled from genomic DNA. Via MiXCR, TCRdb re-called the reads, giving one row per CDR3 protein. The sample holds some 130,000 distinct CDR3 sequences, roughly 40% seen once. Sequencing was performed on sorted CD4+, CD8+, or CD8+CD57+ T cells (not recorded which) from PBMCs. The chain is built from TRBV2 and TRBJ1-4; 9 bases match TRBD1. This receptor was identified in a human donor in good health, serving as a control. The CDR3 nucleotides read TGTGCCAGCAGTCCCACAGGGGGCCGGGGGGAAAAACTGTTTTTT. The encoded protein is CASSPTGGRGEKLFF.